The 16 T cell receptor beta chains below were found in one sample sequenced in a study of OX40 agonist ivuxolimab in advanced cancers. The assay was immunoSEQ multiplex PCR, and TCRdb's table has in-frame clones only and misses some. The table records 20,000 to 25,000 clones, around nine tenths of them present only once. This material consisted of CD4+ or CD8+ T cells sorted from blood, taken in a trial of the OX40 agonist ivuxolimab. Source of these receptors: an adult with an advanced solid tumor such as melanoma, head and neck, liver or kidney cancer.

The rearrangement links TRBV16 to TRBJ1-1, with 7 bases aligning to TRBD1. The CDR3 has 16 amino acids. In germline, CDR1 is KGHSY, CDR2 FQNENV. V lost 4 bases and J lost 5; bases outside the gene matches: 13. The CDR3 protein is CASSREIAGGGTEAFF. The DNA of the CDR3 is TGTGCCAGCAGCCGAGAAATAGCAGGGGGGGGAACTGAAGCTTTCTTT. Complete variable domain (other parts from reference TRBV16 and TRBJ1-1): GEEVAQTPKHLVRGEGQKAKLYCAPIKGHSYVFWYQQVLKNEFKFLISFQNENVFDETGMPKERFSAKCLPNSPCSLEIQATKLEDSAVYFCASSREIAGGGTEAFFGQGTRLTVV.

The J gene is TRBJ2-2, the V gene TRBV28; TRBD1 or TRBD2 may be the D gene (6 bases each). The CDR3 is 16 amino acids. Germline assignment: CDR1 MDHEN and CDR2 SYDVKM. The ends were cut back, 3 bases at V and 0 bases at J, with 11 bases in the middle. CDR3: CASSLEGEANTGELFF. CDR3 coding DNA: TGTGCCAGCAGTTTGGAGGGGGAAGCGAACACCGGGGAGCTGTTTTTT. The full variable domain, with the rest looked up from reference TRBV28 and TRBJ2-2, is DVKVTQSSRYLVKRTGEKVFLECVQDMDHENMFWYRQDPGLGLRLIYFSYDVKMKEKGDIPEGYSVSREKKERFSLILESASTNQTSMYLCASSLEGEANTGELFFGEGSRLTVL.

V usage is TRBV9 and J usage is TRBJ1-2; the D is unclear. Trimming removed 4 bases at V and 4 bases at J, with 14 bases between. CDR3 size: 14 residues. CDR1 SGDLS and CDR2 YYNGEE come from the germline V gene. The CDR3 here is CASSPEEGFYGYTF. Here the CDR3 DNA reads TGTGCCAGCAGCCCGGAAGAGGGCTTCTATGGCTACACCTTC.

This clone was found once. Here the CDR3 DNA reads TGTGCCAGTACTGGATCGAATAGCAATCAGCCCCAGCATTTT. Its translation: CASTGSNSNQPQHF. This sequence joins TRBV19 and TRBJ1-5; unclear D gene. Trimming cost V 7 bases and J 0 bases, with 10 bases left between them. The CDR3 consists of 14 residues. Germline CDR1 reads LNHDA; CDR2 reads SQIVND (reference sequence).

This clone was seen only a few times. The CDR3: CASSPGTSQYEQYF. Written as DNA, the CDR3 is TGTGCCAGCAGCCCTGGGACTAGTCAGTACGAGCAGTACTTC. The rearrangement uses TRBV9 and TRBJ2-7; 8 bases agree with TRBD2. The V segment lost 4 bases and the J segment 4 bases; nucleotides outside the gene matches: 7. The CDR3 has 14 residues. Germline CDR1 SGDLS, CDR2 YYNGEE.

The chain uses TRBV21-1 and TRBJ1-1; no check of the table's D call, TRBD1, against the DNA was made. TRBV21-1 is recorded as a pseudogene. The CDR3 spans 13 residues. In DNA form, the CDR3 reads TGTGCCAGCATCCTCCAGGGGGGCCCGAGGGAATTCTTT. Translation gives CASILQGGPREFF.

This clone rates as medium-sized. The rearrangement uses TRBV9 and TRBJ1-1; D is perhaps TRBD1 (5 bases). Trimming took 0 bases from V and 4 from J, leaving 10 bases between them. Germline CDR1 and CDR2: SGDLS and YYNGEE. This CDR3 spans 14 amino acids. CDR3 sequence (DNA): TGTGCCAGCAGCGTAGAGGGCGGGGGCACTGAAGCTTTCTTT. Translated: CASSVEGGGTEAFF. The full variable domain, in which reference TRBV9 and TRBJ1-1 provide the parts outside the CDR3, is DSGVTQTPKHLITATGQRVTLRCSPRSGDLSVYWYQQSLDQGLQFLIQYYNGEERAKGNILERFSAQQFPDLHSELNLSSLELGDSALYFCASSVEGGGTEAFFGQGTRLTVV.

This clone appeared a few times. No conserved phenylalanine or tryptophan ends this CDR3, so it is likely a read error. This chain connects TRBV19 to TRBJ1-6; D might be TRBD1 (5 bases). The germline V gene encodes CDR1 LNHDA and CDR2 SQIVND (reference sequence). The ends were cut back, 5 bases at V and 0 bases at J, with 11 bases in the middle. The CDR3 consists of 16 residues. The CDR3 sequence: CASSYTGSSYNSPLHL. CDR3 coding DNA: TGTGCCAGTAGTTATACAGGAAGCTCCTATAATTCACCCCTCCACCTT.

The chain recombines TRBV5-4 with TRBJ1-1; D remains unclear. CDR3 length equals 13 residues. Germline V gene sequence: CDR1 SGHNT, CDR2 YYREEE (reference sequence). The V and J ends lost 4 bases and 3 bases respectively, with 10 bases between them. The CDR3 coding sequence is TGTGCCAGCAGCGGCCTGAGGGACACTGAAGCTTTCTTT. It yields the protein CASSGLRDTEAFF.

The rearrangement uses TRBV2 and TRBJ1-5; D might be TRBD1 (6 bases). This CDR3 spans 14 amino acids. Trimming cost V 6 bases and J 2 bases, with 11 bases left between them. CDR1 and CDR2 (germline): SNHLY, FYNNEI. The DNA of the CDR3 is TGTGCCAGCAGCCAGGGGATAGGCAATCAGCCCCAGCATTTT. The encoded protein is CASSQGIGNQPQHF.

The CDR3 bases are TGTGCCAGCAGCCCCGGACACCTAAACGCAAATGGCTACACCTTC. This sequence encodes CASSPGHLNANGYTF. This chain joins TRBV16 and TRBJ1-2; perhaps TRBD1 as D (5 bases). Trimming cost V 4 bases and J 6 bases, with 18 bases left between them. Germline values: CDR1 KGHSY, CDR2 FQNENV. This CDR3 spans 15 amino acids.

The chain uses TRBV9 and TRBJ1-2; D unclear. Germline assignment: CDR1 SGDLS and CDR2 YYNGEE. The CDR3 extends over 12 amino acids. Trimming stripped 0 bases from V and 8 bases from J, with 8 bases between. The CDR3 nucleotides read TGTGCCAGCAGCGTAGCGGGAGCCGGCTACACCTTC. It codes for CASSVAGAGYTF.

This chain connects TRBV28 to TRBJ1-2; no definite D call. Germline-derived CDR1 and CDR2 are MDHEN and SYDVKM. V was pared by 5 bases and J by 3 bases, with 13 bases between. The CDR3 is 14 amino acids. The CDR3 reads CASSDPGSHYGYTF. The CDR3 nucleotides are TGTGCCAGCAGTGACCCGGGTTCCCACTATGGCTACACCTTC.

This clone was counted once. The chain combines TRBV7-2 with TRBJ2-7; D perhaps matches TRBD1 (5 bases). Germline assignment: CDR1 SGHTA and CDR2 FQGNSA. Deletions cut 2 bases from V and 3 bases from J, with 23 bases between. The CDR3 has 18 amino acids. The CDR3 loop reads CASSLFGRELDTNYEQYF. As DNA, the CDR3 is TGTGCCAGCAGCTTATTTGGCCGCGAGTTGGACACAAACTACGAGCAGTACTTC.

CDR3 nucleotides: TGTGCCAGTAGTATAGATGTCCCAACTAGCCCGTACAATGAGCAGTTCTTC. Its protein product is CASSIDVPTSPYNEQFF. The rearrangement uses TRBV19 and TRBJ2-1; tentative D call: TRBD2 (6 bases). The germline CDR1 and CDR2 sequences are LNHDA and SQIVND (reference sequence). V shed 0 bases and J shed 4 bases, with 16 bases lying between them. This CDR3 is built from 17 residues. Full variable domain (remainder filled in from reference TRBV19 and TRBJ2-1): DGGITQSPKYLFRKEGQNVTLSCEQNLNHDAMYWYRQDPGQGLRLIYYSQIVNDFQKGDIAEGYSVSREKKESFPLTVTSAQKNPTAFYLCASSIDVPTSPYNEQFFGPGTRLTVL.

About this clone: No conserved phenylalanine or tryptophan is present at the end of the CDR3, so a read error is the likely explanation. The V and J genes are TRBV6-5 and TRBJ1-6; perhaps TRBD1 as D (5 bases). Germline V lookup: CDR1 MNHEY, CDR2 SVGAGI. This CDR3 contains 14 residues. V lost 6 bases, J lost 2 bases, and 8 bases lay in between. CDR3 nucleotide sequence: TGTGCCAGCAGCCCGGGGCCCTATAATTCACCCCTCCACCTT. Encoded protein: CASSPGPYNSPLHL.